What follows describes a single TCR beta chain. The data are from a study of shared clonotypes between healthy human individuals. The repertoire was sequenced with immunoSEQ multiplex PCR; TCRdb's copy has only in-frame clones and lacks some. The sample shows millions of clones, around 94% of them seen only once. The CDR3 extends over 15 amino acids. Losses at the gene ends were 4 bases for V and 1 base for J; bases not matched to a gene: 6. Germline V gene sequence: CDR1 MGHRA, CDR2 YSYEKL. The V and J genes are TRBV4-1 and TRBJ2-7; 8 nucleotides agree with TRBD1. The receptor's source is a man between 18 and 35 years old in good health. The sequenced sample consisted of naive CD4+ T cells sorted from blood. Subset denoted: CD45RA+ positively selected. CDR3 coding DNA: TGCGCCAGCAGCCTCCGACAGGGGTCATCCTACGAGCAGTACTTC. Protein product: CASSLRQGSSYEQYF.